This T cell receptor (beta chain) was sequenced during a study of Ad26.COV2.S vaccination and SARS-CoV-2 variants. Germline CDR1 and CDR2: LGHNA and YSLEER. The CDR3 is 17 residues long. J lost 6 bases, V lost 3 bases, and 12 bases had no gene match. Profiling relied on immunoSEQ multiplex PCR, and the TCRdb table lists in-frame clones only, not all of them. The sample consists of some 480,000 clones, roughly 87% of them appearing once. Treatment: around 19 received Ad26.COV2.S at low or high dose, single or two shots; about 5 received placebo; per-sample allocation not given. Sampling took place 63 days after the first vaccine or placebo injection.

V usage is TRBV4-3 and J usage is TRBJ2-1; TRBD2 agrees at 9 bases. The source was peripheral blood, collected in a trial of Ad26.COV2.S vaccine versus placebo. The origin of this receptor is a person between 18 and 59 years old who received the Ad26.COV2.S COVID-19 vaccine or a placebo. The CDR3 coding sequence is TGCGCCAGCAGCCACCAATCGGCGGGAGGGCCAAGCAATGAGCAGTTCTTC. This gives the protein CASSHQSAGGPSNEQFF.